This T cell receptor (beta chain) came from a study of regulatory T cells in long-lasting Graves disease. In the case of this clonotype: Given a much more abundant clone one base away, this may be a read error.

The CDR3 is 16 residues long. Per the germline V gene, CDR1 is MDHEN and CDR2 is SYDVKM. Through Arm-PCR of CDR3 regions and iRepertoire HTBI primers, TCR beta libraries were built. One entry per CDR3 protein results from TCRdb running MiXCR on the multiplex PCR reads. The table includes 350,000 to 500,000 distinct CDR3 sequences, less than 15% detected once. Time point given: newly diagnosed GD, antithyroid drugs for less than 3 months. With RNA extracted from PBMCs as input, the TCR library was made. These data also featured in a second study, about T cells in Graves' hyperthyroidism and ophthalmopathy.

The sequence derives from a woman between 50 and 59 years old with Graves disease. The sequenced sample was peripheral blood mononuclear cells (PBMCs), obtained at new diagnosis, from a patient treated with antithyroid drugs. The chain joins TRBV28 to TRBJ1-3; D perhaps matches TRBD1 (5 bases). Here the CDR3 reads CASSSPLRVPGDTIYF. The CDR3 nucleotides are TGTGCCAGCAGTTCACCCCTCAGGGTCCCTGGAGACACCATATATTTT.